This T cell receptor beta chain was recorded in a study of OX40 agonist ivuxolimab in advanced cancers. This CDR3 comprises 13 residues. The germline CDR1 and CDR2 sequences are SQVTM and ANQGSEA. The V end lost 2 bases, the J end lost 6 bases, and 11 bases lay between the germline ends. Measured with immunoSEQ multiplex PCR; TCRdb has only the in-frame clones, and not every one. The table lists approximately 64,000 clones, 65% to 90% of them singletons. This clone was observed a handful of times. The sequence was obtained from an adult with an advanced solid tumor such as melanoma, head and neck, liver or kidney cancer. The source was CD4+ or CD8+ T cells sorted from blood, collected in a trial of the OX40 agonist ivuxolimab. The chain carries TRBV29-1 and TRBJ2-1; perhaps D is TRBD1 or TRBD2 (6 bases each). The CDR3 region is CSVERGAGNEQFF. The CDR3 coding sequence is TGCAGCGTTGAAAGGGGGGCAGGCAATGAGCAGTTCTTC.